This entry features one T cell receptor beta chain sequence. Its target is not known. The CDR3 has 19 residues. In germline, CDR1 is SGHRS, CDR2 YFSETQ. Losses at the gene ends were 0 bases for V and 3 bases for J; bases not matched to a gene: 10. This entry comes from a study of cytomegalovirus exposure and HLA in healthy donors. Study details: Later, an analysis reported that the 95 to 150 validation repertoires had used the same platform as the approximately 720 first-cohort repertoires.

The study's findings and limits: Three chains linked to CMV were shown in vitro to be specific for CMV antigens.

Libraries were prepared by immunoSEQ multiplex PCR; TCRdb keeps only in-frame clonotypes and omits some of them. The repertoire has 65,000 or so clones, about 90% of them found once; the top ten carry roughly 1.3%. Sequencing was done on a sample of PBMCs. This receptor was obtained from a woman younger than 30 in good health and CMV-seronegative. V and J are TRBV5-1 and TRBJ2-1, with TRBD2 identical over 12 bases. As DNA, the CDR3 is TGCGCCAGCAGCTTGGCCAAGCTAGCGGGAGGGCCTTTCTACAATGAGCAGTTCTTC. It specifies CASSLAKLAGGPFYNEQFF.